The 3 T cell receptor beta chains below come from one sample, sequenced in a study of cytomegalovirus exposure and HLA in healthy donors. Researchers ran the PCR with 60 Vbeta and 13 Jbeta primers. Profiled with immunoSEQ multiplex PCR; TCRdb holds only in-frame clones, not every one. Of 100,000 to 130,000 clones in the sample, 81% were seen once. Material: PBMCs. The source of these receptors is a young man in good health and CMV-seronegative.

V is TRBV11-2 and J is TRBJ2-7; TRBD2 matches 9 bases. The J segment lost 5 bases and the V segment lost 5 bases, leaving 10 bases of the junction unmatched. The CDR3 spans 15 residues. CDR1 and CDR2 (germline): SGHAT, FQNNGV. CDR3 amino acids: CASSRLGAGGDEQYF. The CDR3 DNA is TGTGCCAGCAGCCGCCTTGGAGCGGGAGGTGACGAGCAGTACTTC. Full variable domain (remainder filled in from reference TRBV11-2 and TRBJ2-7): EAGVAQSPRYKIIEKRQSVAFWCNPISGHATLYWYQQILGQGPKLLIQFQNNGVVDDSQLPKDRFSAERLKGVDSTLKIQPAKLEDSAVYLCASSRLGAGGDEQYFGPGTRLTVT.

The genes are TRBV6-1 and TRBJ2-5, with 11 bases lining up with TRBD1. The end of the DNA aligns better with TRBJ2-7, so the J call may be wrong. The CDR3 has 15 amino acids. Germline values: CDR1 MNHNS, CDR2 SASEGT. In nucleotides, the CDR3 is TGTGCCAGCAGTGGGTCCGGGACAGGGGGTTTCGAGCAGTACTTC. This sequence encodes CASSGSGTGGFEQYF.

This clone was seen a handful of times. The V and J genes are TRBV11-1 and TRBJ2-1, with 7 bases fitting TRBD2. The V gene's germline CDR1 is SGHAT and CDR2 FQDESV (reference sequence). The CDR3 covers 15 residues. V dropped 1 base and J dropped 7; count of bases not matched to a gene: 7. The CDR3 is CASSLVGAGLNEQFF. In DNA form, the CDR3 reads TGTGCCAGCAGCTTAGTGGGAGCGGGGTTAAATGAGCAGTTCTTC. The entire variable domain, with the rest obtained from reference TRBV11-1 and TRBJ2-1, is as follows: EAEVAQSPRYKITEKSQAVAFWCDPISGHATLYWYRQILGQGPELLVQFQDESVVDDSQLPKDRFSAERLKGVDSTLKIQPAELGDSAMYLCASSLVGAGLNEQFFGPGTRLTVL.